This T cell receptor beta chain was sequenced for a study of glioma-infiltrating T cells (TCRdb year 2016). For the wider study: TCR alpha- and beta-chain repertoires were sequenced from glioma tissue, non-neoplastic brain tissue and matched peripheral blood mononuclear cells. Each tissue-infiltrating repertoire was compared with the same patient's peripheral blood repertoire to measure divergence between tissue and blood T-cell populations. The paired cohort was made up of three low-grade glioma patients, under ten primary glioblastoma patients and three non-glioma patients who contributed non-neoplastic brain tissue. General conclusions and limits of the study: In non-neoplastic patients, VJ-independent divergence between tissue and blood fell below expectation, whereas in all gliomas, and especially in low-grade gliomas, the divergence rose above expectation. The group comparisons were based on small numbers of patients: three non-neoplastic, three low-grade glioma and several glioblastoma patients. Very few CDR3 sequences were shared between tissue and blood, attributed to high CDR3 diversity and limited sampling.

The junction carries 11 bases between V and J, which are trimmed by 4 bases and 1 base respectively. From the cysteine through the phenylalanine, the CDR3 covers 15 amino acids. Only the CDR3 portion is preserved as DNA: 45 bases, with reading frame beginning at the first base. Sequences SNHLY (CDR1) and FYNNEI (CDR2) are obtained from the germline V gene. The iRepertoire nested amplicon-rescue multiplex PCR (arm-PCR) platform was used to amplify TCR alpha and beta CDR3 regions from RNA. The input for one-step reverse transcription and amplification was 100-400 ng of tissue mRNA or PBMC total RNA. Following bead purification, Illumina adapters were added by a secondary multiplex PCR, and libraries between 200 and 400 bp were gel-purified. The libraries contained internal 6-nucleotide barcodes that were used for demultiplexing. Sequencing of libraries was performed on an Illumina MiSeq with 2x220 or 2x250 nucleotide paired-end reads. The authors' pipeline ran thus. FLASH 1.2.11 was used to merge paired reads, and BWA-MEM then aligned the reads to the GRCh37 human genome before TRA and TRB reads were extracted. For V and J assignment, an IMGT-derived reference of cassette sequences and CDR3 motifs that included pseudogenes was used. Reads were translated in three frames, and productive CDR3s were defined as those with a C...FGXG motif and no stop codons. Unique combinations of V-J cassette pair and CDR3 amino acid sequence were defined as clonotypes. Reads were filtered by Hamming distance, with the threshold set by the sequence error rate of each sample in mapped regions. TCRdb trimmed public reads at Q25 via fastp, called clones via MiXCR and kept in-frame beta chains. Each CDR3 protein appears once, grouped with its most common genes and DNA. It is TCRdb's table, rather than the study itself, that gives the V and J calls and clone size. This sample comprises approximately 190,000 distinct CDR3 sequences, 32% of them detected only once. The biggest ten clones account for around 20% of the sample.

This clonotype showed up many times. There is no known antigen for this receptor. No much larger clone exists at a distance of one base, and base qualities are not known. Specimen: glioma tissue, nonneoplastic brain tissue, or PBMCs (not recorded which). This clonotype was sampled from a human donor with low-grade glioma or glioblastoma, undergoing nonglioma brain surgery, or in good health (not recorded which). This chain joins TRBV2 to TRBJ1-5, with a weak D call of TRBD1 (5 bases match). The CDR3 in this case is CASSVGRESNQPQHF. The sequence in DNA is TGTGCCAGCAGTGTTGGCAGGGAAAGCAATCAGCCCCAGCATTTT.